Listed here are 14 T cell receptor beta chains from one sample, sequenced in a study of CD8+CD57+ T cells in acquired aplastic anemia. The use of genomic DNA as template underpinned the TCR beta VDJ and CDR3 profiling. TCRdb redid the calling of the reads with MiXCR, one entry per CDR3 protein. The sample lists around 180,000 distinct CDR3 sequences, approximately 60% occurring once. Sequencing was performed on sorted CD4+, CD8+, or CD8+CD57+ T cells (not recorded which) from PBMCs. These receptors originate from a human donor in good health.

V gene TRBV5-6 combines with J gene TRBJ2-7; TRBD1 or TRBD2 may be the D gene (6 bases each). Germline CDR1 and CDR2: SGHDT and YYEEEE. This CDR3 spans 13 amino acids. V dropped 3 bases and J dropped 3 bases, with 10 bases sitting between them. The CDR3 DNA reads as TGTGCCAGCAGCTGGGGGGCCAACTACGAGCAGTACTTC. Its translation: CASSWGANYEQYF.

This chain joins TRBV5-1 and TRBJ2-1; D perhaps matches TRBD2 (7 bases). Germline CDR1 is SGHRS and CDR2 is YFSETQ. This CDR3 has 14 amino acids. The V end was cut by 5 bases, the J end by 7 bases, with 16 bases between. CDR3: CASSEVGGENEQFF. As DNA, the CDR3 is TGCGCCAGCAGTGAGGTAGGGGGGGAAAATGAGCAGTTCTTC.

In regard to this clonotype: The junction departs from germline at one end; a sequencing error may be responsible. This chain uses TRBV15 with TRBJ2-7; D uncertain. The CDR3 is 14 amino acids. Looked up from germline, CDR1 is LNHNV and CDR2 is YYDKDF (reference sequence). This CDR3 reads CATSRVGVIDEQHF. Written as DNA, the CDR3 is TGTGCCACCAGCAGAGTTGGGGTCATCGACGAGCAGCACTTC.

The V and J genes are TRBV5-1 and TRBJ2-1; D is tentatively TRBD1 or TRBD2 (5 bases each). Germline V gene sequence: CDR1 SGHRS, CDR2 YFSETQ. Trimming took 2 bases from V and 7 from J, leaving 10 bases between them. The CDR3 has 13 residues. The DNA for the CDR3 is TGCGCCAGCAGCTTAGGATGGGGGAATGAGCAGTTCTTC. Translating it yields CASSLGWGNEQFF.

This clonotype was found many times. V is TRBV7-8 and J is TRBJ1-1; D remains ambiguous. V was shortened by 5 bases and J by 3 bases, with 10 bases between the two germline ends. Germline values: CDR1 SGHVS, CDR2 FQNEAQ. The CDR3 contains 13 residues. CDR3 nucleotides: TGTGCCAGCAGCCCGAGGGAGTACACTGAAGCTTTCTTT. This gives the protein CASSPREYTEAFF. Based on the CDR3 plus reference TRBV7-8 and TRBJ1-1, the full variable domain is GAGVSQSPRYKVAKRGQDVALRCDPISGHVSLFWYQQALGQGPEFLTYFQNEAQLDKSGLPSDRFFAERPEGSVSTLKIQRTQQEDSAVYLCASSPREYTEAFFGQGTRLTVV.

This clonotype was picked up many times. V gene TRBV29-1 combines with J gene TRBJ2-1; the D gene is possibly TRBD2 (6 bases). CDR1 is SQVTM and CDR2 is ANQGSEA in the germline V gene. Trimming removed 6 bases at V and 4 bases at J, with 7 bases between. There are 11 residues in the CDR3. The CDR3 loop is CSVGLYNEQFF. DNA of the CDR3: TGCAGCGTCGGACTATACAATGAGCAGTTCTTC.

This chain connects TRBV13 to TRBJ2-7; 9 bases are a match to TRBD1. V was clipped by 5 bases and J by 8 bases; unmatched bases: 13. The CDR3 runs to 15 residues. CDR1 and CDR2 (germline): PRHDT, FYEKMQ (reference sequence). The CDR3 coding sequence is TGTGCCAGCAGCCCACGGACAGGGGCAGGTTTTCAGCAGTACTTC. Translated, it gives CASSPRTGAGFQQYF.

Concerning this clonotype itself: The junction differs from germline at one of its ends, possibly a read error. This chain connects TRBV7-7 to TRBJ2-1, with D perhaps matching TRBD1 (6 bases). CDR3 length equals 14 residues. Germline V gene lookup returns CDR1 SSHAT and CDR2 FNYEAQ (reference sequence). In DNA form, the CDR3 reads TGTGCTAGCAGCTTAGCCCCACAGGGCGGTGAGCAGTTCTTC. Protein: CASSLAPQGGEQFF.

This chain joins TRBV29-1 and TRBJ1-1; D possibly corresponds to TRBD1 (5 bases). This CDR3 is built from 11 residues. In germline, CDR1 is SQVTM, CDR2 ANQGSEA. V shed 4 bases and J shed 4 bases, with 7 bases lying between them. The CDR3 DNA sequence: TGCAGCGTTGGAAGGGGCACTGAAGCTTTCTTT. It encodes CSVGRGTEAFF.

The chain carries TRBV5-1 and TRBJ2-5; D unresolved. This CDR3 region has 13 residues. The V end was cut by 7 bases, the J end by 2 bases, with 12 bases between. The V gene's germline CDR1 is SGHRS and CDR2 YFSETQ. The CDR3 spells CASADLTQETQYF. As DNA, the CDR3 is TGCGCCAGCGCCGACTTGACGCAAGAGACCCAGTACTTC.

This CDR3 reads CASSLRLGVDEKLFF. The CDR3 region has the DNA TGTGCCAGCAGCCTTCGCTTGGGCGTGGATGAAAAACTGTTTTTT. The chain uses TRBV7-9 and TRBJ1-4; unclear D gene. Between the trimmed V and J ends, which lost 5 bases and 6 bases, there was a span of 16 bases. Germline V gene lookup returns CDR1 SEHNR and CDR2 FQNEAQ (reference sequence). The CDR3 has 15 amino acids.

The genes are TRBV20-1 and TRBJ1-1; D is ambiguous. The CDR3 runs 14 residues. Between the trimmed V and J ends, which lost 0 bases and 4 bases, there was a span of 12 bases. Germline CDR1 DFQATT, CDR2 SNEGSKA (reference sequence). CDR3 sequence: CSARDGFGVTEAFF. CDR3 DNA sequence: TGCAGTGCTAGAGATGGGTTCGGGGTCACTGAAGCTTTCTTT.

The CDR3 coding sequence is TGCAGTGCTAAACCCGGGGCCCACAATGAGCAGTTCTTC. Encoded protein: CSAKPGAHNEQFF. The chain has TRBV20-1 and TRBJ2-1; possibly TRBD1 or TRBD2 for D (5 bases each). Germline lookup yields CDR1 DFQATT and CDR2 SNEGSKA (reference sequence). V was pared by 4 bases and J by 5 bases, with 12 bases between. The CDR3 has 13 residues.

This chain connects TRBV20-1 to TRBJ2-7; no firm D call. The length of the CDR3 is 13 residues. The V end was cut by 3 bases, the J end by 0 bases, with 9 bases between. The germline V gene encodes CDR1 DFQATT and CDR2 SNEGSKA (reference sequence). The CDR3 spells CSARDRLSYEQYF. CDR3 bases: TGCAGTGCTAGGGACCGTCTCTCCTACGAGCAGTACTTC.